This TCR beta chain was sequenced for a study of resident and recirculating memory T cells in vitiligo. Study as a whole: Each patient gave two lesional and two nonlesional epidermal shave biopsies, plus PBMCs.

Germline V gives CDR1 MGHRA, CDR2 YSYEKL. The J segment lost 7 bases and the V segment lost 1 base, leaving 6 bases of the junction unmatched. The CDR3 is made up of 14 amino acids. Assay used: immunoSEQ multiplex PCR; TCRdb lists only in-frame clones, some missing. Of roughly 80,000 clones listed, just over 90% are singletons. Findings and caveats of the study: Vitiligo lesions lacked a unique dominant clone, and clonality varied. TCR sequences were not conserved across biopsy sites or patients.

In regard to this clone: What it binds is unknown.

Material: blood. The TCR sequence derives from a male donor with vitiligo. This rearrangement joins TRBV4-1 to TRBJ1-1; 7 nucleotides match TRBD1. CDR3 amino acids: CASSQGQGWGEAFF. In DNA form, the CDR3 reads TGCGCCAGCAGCCAAGGACAGGGCTGGGGTGAAGCTTTCTTT.